What follows are 23 T cell receptor beta chains derived from one specimen sequenced in a study of blood T cell repertoires in COVID-19. Only in-frame clones appear in the TCRdb table, and some are missing; sequencing was by immunoSEQ multiplex PCR. Among around 250,000 clones, more than 70% were seen once, and the ten largest hold over 9%. The specimen sequenced was peripheral blood. The receptors shown here come from a man older than 75 with acute or convalescent COVID-19.

V usage is TRBV7-8 and J usage is TRBJ1-1, with a weak D call TRBD1 (6 bases). The CDR3 is 13 residues long. Germline V gene lookup returns CDR1 SGHVS and CDR2 FQNEAQ. V lost 8 bases and J lost 3, with 13 bases in between. The CDR3 DNA sequence: TGTGCCAGCTCGTACAGGGAGCACACTGAAGCTTTCTTT. Protein product: CASSYREHTEAFF. Supplemented by reference TRBV7-8 and TRBJ1-1, the full variable domain reads GAGVSQSPRYKVAKRGQDVALRCDPISGHVSLFWYQQALGQGPEFLTYFQNEAQLDKSGLPSDRFFAERPEGSVSTLKIQRTQQEDSAVYLCASSYREHTEAFFGQGTRLTVV.

This clone was found a few times. As DNA, the CDR3 is TGTGCCAGCACCAGATCTTACGAGCAGTACTTC. Amino acids: CASTRSYEQYF. The chain links TRBV6-5 to TRBJ2-7; unclear D gene. The CDR3 is 11 residues long. The V and J ends lost 7 bases and 4 bases respectively, with 8 bases between them. Germline V gene sequence: CDR1 MNHEY, CDR2 SVGAGI.

The table lists this clone with a count of one. This chain uses TRBV7-8 with TRBJ1-2; TRBD1 agrees at 7 bases. The CDR3 has 13 amino acids. Germline V gene lookup returns CDR1 SGHVS and CDR2 FQNEAQ. V dropped 6 bases and J dropped 4; count of bases not matched to a gene: 5. The CDR3 protein is CASSSTGLYGYTF. The CDR3 nucleotides are TGTGCCAGCAGTTCGACAGGGCTCTATGGCTACACCTTC.

The CDR3 DNA follows: TGCGCCAGCAGCCAAGAATCGACAGCCACTAACTATGGCTACACCTTC. Translating gives CASSQESTATNYGYTF. V usage is TRBV4-1 and J usage is TRBJ1-2; maybe TRBD1 (5 bases). The CDR3 has 16 amino acids. V was trimmed by 0 bases and J by 0 bases, leaving 11 bases between them. CDR1 and CDR2 (germline): MGHRA, YSYEKL.

The V and J genes are TRBV5-1 and TRBJ1-3; tentatively, D is TRBD1 (5 bases). Germline values: CDR1 SGHRS, CDR2 YFSETQ. The CDR3 has 15 amino acids. V dropped 3 bases and J dropped 0 bases, with 10 bases sitting between them. The CDR3 protein is CASSSTEYSGNTIYF. The CDR3 DNA is TGCGCCAGCAGCTCGACAGAGTACTCTGGAAACACCATATATTTT.

The genes are TRBV28 and TRBJ1-3, with 7 bases aligning to TRBD1. The CDR3 runs 18 residues. V shed 8 bases and J 1 base; nucleotides not matched to a gene: 17. Looked up from germline, CDR1 is MDHEN and CDR2 is SYDVKM. The CDR3 DNA follows: TGTGCCAGCCTGGGGGACCGGAGGGGGCGAGTGTCTGGAAACACCATATATTTT. Its translation: CASLGDRRGRVSGNTIYF.

In this sample, this clone turned up once. This sequence joins TRBV6-2 or TRBV6-3 and TRBJ2-4; 12 nucleotides agree with TRBD2. The length of the CDR3 is 18 residues. V gave up 6 bases and J gave up 0 bases; unmatched junction bases: 9. Germline V gene lookup returns CDR1 MNHEY and CDR2 SVGEGT. The CDR3 coding sequence is TGTGCCAGCAGCCTCGGGACTAGCGGGCCTCTAGCCAAAAACATTCAGTACTTC. This translates into CASSLGTSGPLAKNIQYF.

The chain recombines TRBV27 with TRBJ1-2, with 9 bases matching TRBD1. Germline V gene sequence: CDR1 MNHEY, CDR2 SMNVEV (reference sequence). This CDR3 has 14 residues. After removal of 6 bases from V and 4 bases from J, the junction contained 6 bases not matched to a gene. The CDR3 DNA reads TGTGCCAGCAGGGCCACAGGGGGCTCCTATGGCTACACCTTC. Its translation: CASRATGGSYGYTF.

The V gene is TRBV5-4, the J gene TRBJ2-2; 7 nucleotides line up with TRBD1. The junction had 4 bases not matched to a gene; V was cut back by 4 bases and J by 4 bases. The CDR3 runs 14 residues. Germline V lookup: CDR1 SGHNT, CDR2 YYREEE (reference sequence). The CDR3 reads CASSGGQTTGELFF. The CDR3 nucleotides are TGTGCCAGCAGCGGGGGACAGACCACCGGGGAGCTGTTTTTT.

The chain has TRBV7-9 and TRBJ1-1, with D maybe TRBD1 (5 bases). Germline CDR1 reads SEHNR; CDR2 reads FQNEAQ (reference sequence). V gave up 5 bases and J gave up 0 bases, with 10 bases separating them. The CDR3 totals 14 residues. The CDR3 coding sequence is TGTGCCAGCAGCGAACAGGAGCTGAACACTGAAGCTTTCTTT. Its translation is CASSEQELNTEAFF.

This chain uses TRBV6-2 or TRBV6-3 with TRBJ1-6; TRBD1 is a possible D gene (6 bases). This CDR3 is 15 amino acids long. Per germline, CDR1 MNHEY and CDR2 SVGEGT. Trimming took 2 bases from V and 6 from J, leaving 11 bases between them. This CDR3 reads CASSYTQGTNSPLHF. The CDR3 DNA follows: TGTGCCAGCAGTTACACCCAGGGGACTAATTCACCCCTCCACTTT.

This clone appeared once. This chain uses TRBV6-5 with TRBJ2-6; 10 bases align to TRBD1. Germline values: CDR1 MNHEY, CDR2 SVGAGI. The J segment lost 4 bases and the V segment lost 6 bases, leaving 3 bases of the junction unmatched. The CDR3 consists of 15 residues. The CDR3 nucleotides read TGTGCCAGCAGGACAGGGGGCTTAGGGGCCAACGTCCTGACTTTC. Translating gives CASRTGGLGANVLTF.

The J gene is TRBJ1-5, the V gene TRBV6-2 or TRBV6-3; the D is unclear. The CDR3 sequence is 19 residues long. Trimming removed 2 bases from V and 2 bases from J, with 22 bases in between. The germline gives CDR1 MNHEY, CDR2 SVGEGT. DNA of the CDR3: TGTGCCAGCAGTTACGTGCGAGGGCTTAAAAGACCTGGCAATCAGCCCCAGCATTTT. Its protein is CASSYVRGLKRPGNQPQHF.

The gene calls are TRBV5-4 and TRBJ1-2, with 9 bases matching TRBD1. Germline V gene data show CDR1 as SGHNT and CDR2 as YYREEE (reference sequence). This CDR3 is 17 amino acids long. The junction had 10 bases not matched to a gene; V was cut back by 4 bases and J by 0 bases. The CDR3 region has the DNA TGTGCCAGCAGCGGACGGACAGGGGAAAGGGCTAACTATGGCTACACCTTC. Its translation is CASSGRTGERANYGYTF.

This rearrangement joins TRBV5-1 to TRBJ2-2; a possible D gene is TRBD1 (6 bases). The CDR3 contains 17 residues. Trimming left V 1 base short and J 1 base short, with 14 bases between. Per germline, CDR1 SGHRS and CDR2 YFSETQ. Here the CDR3 DNA reads TGCGCCAGCAGCTTGAATGGCGGACAGATGAACACCGGGGAGCTGTTTTTT. This codes for CASSLNGGQMNTGELFF.

This clone appeared a single time. The chain employs TRBV5-1 and TRBJ2-1, with 8 bases fitting TRBD1. Germline assignment: CDR1 SGHRS and CDR2 YFSETQ. CDR3 length equals 14 residues. The V gene end was trimmed by 4 bases and the J gene end by 3 bases; junction bases not matched to a gene: 3. CDR3 coding DNA: TGCGCCAGCAGCGAGGACAGGGTCTACAATGAGCAGTTCTTC. As protein: CASSEDRVYNEQFF.

This chain links TRBV5-1 with TRBJ2-2, with 11 positions matching TRBD2. V lost 4 bases and J lost 5; bases outside the gene matches: 7. The CDR3 extends over 16 amino acids. In germline, CDR1 is SGHRS, CDR2 YFSETQ. The CDR3 spells CASSRTSGPGTGELFF. CDR3 sequence (DNA): TGCGCCAGCAGCCGGACTAGCGGGCCGGGGACCGGGGAGCTGTTTTTT.

This clone turned up a few times. J is TRBJ1-5 and V is TRBV27, with 8 bases identical to TRBD1. Unmatched junction bases numbered 6, after V lost 10 bases and J lost 4 bases. The CDR3 is 13 residues long. Germline V gene sequence: CDR1 MNHEY, CDR2 SMNVEV (reference sequence). In nucleotides, the CDR3 is TGTGCCACCTCGGACAGGGAAAATCAGCCCCAGCATTTT. This sequence encodes CATSDRENQPQHF.

The rearrangement joins TRBV19 to TRBJ1-5; a weak D match, TRBD1 (5 bases). CDR3 length: 16 amino acids. The germline V gene has CDR1 LNHDA and CDR2 SQIVND (reference sequence). Trimming stripped 6 bases from V and 5 bases from J, with 20 bases between. CDR3 in amino acids: CASSPGGGKFYQPQHF. The CDR3 DNA reads TGTGCCAGTAGCCCCGGGGGTGGAAAGTTCTATCAGCCCCAGCATTTT.

This CDR3 is CASSQAAGPPNQPQHF. In nucleotides, the CDR3 is TGTGCCAGCAGCCAAGCGGCAGGGCCTCCCAATCAGCCCCAGCATTTT. This chain joins TRBV3-1 (or the pseudogene TRBV3-2) and TRBJ1-5; possibly TRBD1 for D (5 bases). V shed 1 base and J shed 3 bases, with 13 bases lying between them. From germline, CDR1 is LGHDT and CDR2 YNNKEL (reference sequence). The CDR3 totals 16 residues.

J is TRBJ2-2 and V is TRBV19; 7 nucleotides match TRBD2. The V gene's germline CDR1 is LNHDA and CDR2 SQIVND (reference sequence). With V trimmed by 7 bases and J by 6 bases, 14 bases remained unmatched. This CDR3 is built from 16 residues. The CDR3 spells CASISGGGQRAGELFF. CDR3 in DNA: TGTGCCAGTATTTCGGGCGGGGGTCAGAGGGCCGGGGAGCTGTTTTTT.

This chain joins TRBV10-1 and TRBJ1-1, with D unclear. CDR1 WNHNN and CDR2 SYGVQD come from the germline V gene (reference sequence). There are 14 residues in the CDR3. The V gene lost 3 bases and the J gene lost 5 bases, with 13 bases spanning the gap. CDR3 nucleotides: TGCGCCAGCAGTGATACCCTAGGTAGTACTGAAGCTTTCTTT. It translates to CASSDTLGSTEAFF.

This chain joins TRBV11-3 and TRBJ1-1, with 7 nucleotides matching TRBD1. Losses at the gene ends were 6 bases for V and 1 base for J; bases not matched to a gene: 2. Germline CDR1 and CDR2: SGHNT and YENEEA. The CDR3 length is 13 residues. The CDR3 nucleotides read TGTGCCAGCAGTTGGACAGGGAACACTGAAGCTTTCTTT. This sequence encodes CASSWTGNTEAFF.